One and the same sample provided the 18 T cell receptor beta chains below, sequenced in a study of T cells in women clearing cervical HPV infection. Libraries were prepared by immunoSEQ multiplex PCR; TCRdb keeps only in-frame clonotypes and omits some of them. Recorded for this sample: roughly 20,000 clones. Sample: blood buffy coat. These receptors came from a woman between 18 and 69 years old with a cervical HPV16 infection that either progressed to CIN3+ or cleared (not recorded which).

A word on this clone: The read ends 3 residues before the CDR3 terminus; that terminus is restored from the germline J gene. This rearrangement joins TRBV5-6 to TRBJ2-7, with D unclear. Trimming cost V 0 bases and J 4 bases, with 8 bases left between them. Germline-derived CDR1 and CDR2 are SGHDT and YYEEEE. The CDR3 extends over 13 amino acids. CDR3 region: CASSLVQKYEQYF. The sequenced CDR3 bases are TGTGCCAGCAGCTTGGTACAAAAATACGAG.

Regarding this clone: The read ends 3 residues before the CDR3 terminus; that terminus is restored from the germline J gene. The rearrangement uses TRBV6-4 and TRBJ2-1, with 11 nucleotides matching TRBD1. Trimming removed 6 bases from V and 9 bases from J; junction bases left unmatched: 7. CDR1 MRHNA and CDR2 SNTAGT come from the germline V gene. The CDR3 consists of 14 residues. The CDR3: CASRAGTGGGEQFF. Partial CDR3 DNA: TGTGCCAGCAGAGCCGGGACAGGGGGTGGTGAG.

A word on this clone: The sequenced fragment ends 3 residues before the CDR3 boundary, so the rest is inferred from the germline J gene. The J gene is TRBJ2-5, the V gene TRBV9; a weak D match, TRBD2 (5 bases). Trimming cost V 4 bases and J 1 base, with 20 bases left between them. The CDR3 spans 17 residues. CDR1 and CDR2 from the germline V gene are SGDLS and YYNGEE. Incomplete CDR3 DNA: TGTGCCAGCAGCCCAGGCATCTCGAGGGCCCTCCAAGAGACC. Translating gives CASSPGISRALQET. In full, the CDR3 reads CASSPGISRALQETQYF.

On this clone itself: The missing CDR3 end, 3 residues past where the read stops, is filled in from the germline J gene. This rearrangement joins TRBV6-2 or TRBV6-3 to TRBJ2-1, with D possibly TRBD1 on 6 matching bases. The CDR3 sequence is 13 residues long. Trimming shortened V by 4 bases and J by 7 bases, and 11 bases separated the two germline ends. Germline V gene data show CDR1 as MNHEY and CDR2 as SVGEGT. CDR3 residues: CASSSGQSNEQFF. CDR3 DNA, as far as it was read: TGTGCCAGCAGTTCGGGACAATCGAATGAG.

The CDR3 loop reads CASSFRQTSRDTEAFF. CDR3 DNA (partial): TGTGCCAGCAGTTTTAGACAGACTTCAAGGGACACTGAA. This sequence joins TRBV2 and TRBJ1-1, with D perhaps matching TRBD1 (5 bases). The read stops 3 residues short of the end of the CDR3; the missing end is completed from the germline J gene. CDR3 length equals 16 residues. With 5 bases removed from V and 3 bases from J, the gap between germline ends came to 19 bases. Germline loops: CDR1 SNHLY, CDR2 FYNNEI.

Notes on this clone: The read halts 3 residues ahead of the CDR3 end, with the missing end drawn from the germline J gene. The chain carries TRBV7-6 and TRBJ1-3; weak D call: TRBD1 (6 bases). V was cut by 5 bases and J by 4 bases, with 15 bases left in between. The CDR3 spans 15 residues. Germline lookup yields CDR1 SGHVS and CDR2 FNYEAQ. The CDR3 loop reads CASSASRGPGNTIYF. Partial CDR3 DNA: TGTGCCAGCAGCGCCTCCAGGGGTCCCGGAAACACC.

Turning to this clone: The observed sequence ends 3 residues before the CDR3 terminus, with the missing tail filled in from the germline J gene. The chain joins TRBV5-1 to TRBJ2-1, with 11 bases lining up with TRBD2. Germline assignment: CDR1 SGHRS and CDR2 YFSETQ. V shed 3 bases and J 4 bases; nucleotides not matched to a gene: 3. The CDR3 consists of 15 residues. CDR3 protein: CASSYLAGGYNEQFF. The DNA read from the CDR3 is TGCGCCAGCAGCTACCTAGCGGGGGGATACAATGAG.

A remark on this clone: The read terminates 3 residues before the CDR3 end, so the remaining end is supplied by the germline J gene. This sequence joins TRBV7-3 and TRBJ2-2; TRBD2 agrees at 9 bases. This CDR3 is 15 amino acids long. Germline loops: CDR1 SGHTA, CDR2 FQGTGA. Losses at the gene ends were 5 bases for V and 7 bases for J; bases not matched to a gene: 8. The CDR3 here is CASSQSGTSSGELFF. The DNA read from the CDR3 is TGTGCCAGCAGCCAATCCGGGACTAGCAGCGGGGAG.

Note on this clone: The CDR3 goes on 3 residues after the read ends, and that part is filled in from the germline J gene. The chain is built from TRBV6-2 or TRBV6-3 and TRBJ2-7, with 11 bases fitting TRBD1. V gave up 8 bases and J gave up 2 bases; unmatched junction bases: 5. Germline lookup yields CDR1 MNHEY and CDR2 SVGEGT. This CDR3 contains 14 residues. CDR3 bases read: TGTGCCAGCTCTGGGACAGGGGGAACCTACGAG. Its protein is CASSGTGGTYE. In full, the CDR3 reads CASSGTGGTYEQYF.

As for this clone: The sequence runs out 3 residues before the end of the CDR3; the remainder is reconstructed from the germline J gene. V is TRBV20-1 and J is TRBJ1-6; D may be TRBD1 (6 bases). In germline, CDR1 is DFQATT, CDR2 SNEGSKA (reference sequence). V was cut by 4 bases and J by 6 bases, with 13 bases left in between. The CDR3 totals 14 residues. The DNA read from the CDR3 is TGCAGTGCTAAACAGGGTTTGGGTAATTCACCC. As protein: CSAKQGLGNSP. The CDR3 as a whole reads CSAKQGLGNSPLHF.

Comments on this clone: The CDR3 goes on 3 residues after the read ends, and that part is filled in from the germline J gene. The chain uses TRBV7-3 and TRBJ1-6; D is perhaps TRBD1 (5 bases). CDR3 length: 14 residues. Per germline, CDR1 SGHTA and CDR2 FQGTGA. Deletions cut 5 bases from V and 10 bases from J, with 15 bases between. The CDR3 region is CASSPGGGESPLHF. The DNA read from the CDR3 is TGTGCCAGCAGCCCGGGGGGAGGGGAATCACCC.

Turning to this clone: The read terminates 3 residues before the CDR3 end, so the remaining end is supplied by the germline J gene. This chain links TRBV30 with TRBJ2-7, with D tentatively TRBD1 or TRBD2 (5 bases each). CDR3 size: 17 residues. Trimming took off 0 bases at V and 2 bases at J, with 20 bases between the two ends. The germline V gene encodes CDR1 GTSNPN and CDR2 SVGIG (reference sequence). The CDR3 DNA, read in part, is TGTGCCTGGAGTGTACTACGCCTCAGGGAGTCCCCCTACGAG. This sequence encodes CAWSVLRLRESPYE. In full, the CDR3 is CAWSVLRLRESPYEQYF. Variable domain in full (rest from reference TRBV30 and TRBJ2-7): SQTIHQWPATLVQPVGSPLSLECTVEGTSNPNLYWYRQAAGRGLQLLFYSVGIGQISSEVPQNLSASRPQDRQFILSSKKLLLSDSGFYLCAWSVLRLRESPYEQYFGPGTRLTVT.

Remarks on this clone: The missing CDR3 end, 3 residues past where the read stops, is filled in from the germline J gene. The rearrangement uses TRBV20-1 and TRBJ1-2, with D maybe TRBD1 (6 bases). Germline values: CDR1 DFQATT, CDR2 SNEGSKA (reference sequence). V shed 6 bases and J shed 4 bases, with 21 bases lying between them. The CDR3 spans 15 residues. The CDR3 loop reads CSASRDVAGVYGYTF. The covered CDR3 bases are TGCAGTGCCTCCCGGGACGTTGCAGGGGTCTATGGC.

With respect to this clone: The CDR3 end falls 3 residues outside the read, so it is completed with the germline J gene. The chain carries TRBV6-2 or TRBV6-3 and TRBJ2-6, with no clear D. Trimming left V 7 bases short and J 1 base short, with 8 bases between. Germline CDR1 and CDR2: MNHEY and SVGEGT. The CDR3 extends over 14 amino acids. The CDR3 DNA, read in part, is TGTGCCAGCATTTCCCCTTCTGGGGCCAACGTC. It is translated as CASISPSGANV. The whole CDR3 protein is CASISPSGANVLTF.

Frequency places this clone as medium-sized. The observed sequence ends 3 residues before the CDR3 terminus, with the missing tail filled in from the germline J gene. The J gene is TRBJ1-1, the V gene TRBV7-9; 9 bases are shared with TRBD1. The V gene's germline CDR1 is SEHNR and CDR2 FQNEAQ (reference sequence). The CDR3 extends over 15 amino acids. V dropped 5 bases and J dropped 5; count of bases not matched to a gene: 9. The CDR3 loop is CASSPPGQGETEAFF. CDR3 DNA (partial): TGTGCCAGCAGCCCCCCGGGACAGGGAGAAACTGAA.

Points on this clone: Coverage ceases 3 residues before the CDR3 finishes, and the germline J gene fills in the end. The chain combines TRBV19 with TRBJ2-7; D gene ambiguous. Trimming pared 0 bases from V and 2 bases from J, leaving 5 bases between. The CDR3 covers 13 residues. Germline CDR1 is LNHDA and CDR2 is SQIVND (reference sequence). The CDR3 sequence: CASSIDTTYEQYF. The covered CDR3 bases are TGTGCCAGTAGTATAGACACAACCTACGAG.

The sequenced CDR3 bases are TGTGCCAGCAGCTTAGTACGGGGAGCCTACAATGAG. It is translated as CASSLVRGAYNE. The full CDR3 sequence reads CASSLVRGAYNEQFF. The rearrangement joins TRBV11-2 to TRBJ2-1; maybe TRBD2 (5 bases). The CDR3 end is not reached by the read, which stops 3 residues before it; the germline J gene fills it in. The germline V gene has CDR1 SGHAT and CDR2 FQNNGV. CDR3 length: 15 residues. V was trimmed by 1 base and J by 2 bases, leaving 9 bases between them. Full variable domain (missing parts from reference TRBV11-2 and TRBJ2-1): EAGVAQSPRYKIIEKRQSVAFWCNPISGHATLYWYQQILGQGPKLLIQFQNNGVVDDSQLPKDRFSAERLKGVDSTLKIQPAKLEDSAVYLCASSLVRGAYNEQFFGPGTRLTVL.

Comments on this clone: The read is 3 residues too short to cover the CDR3 end, so that end is filled in from the germline J gene. The V call is TRBV29-1, the J call TRBJ1-4, with D possibly TRBD1 on 5 matching bases. This CDR3 comprises 14 residues. Germline CDR1 SQVTM, CDR2 ANQGSEA. Trimming cost V 4 bases and J 6 bases, with 15 bases left between them. CDR3 bases read: TGCAGCGTTGTGGAGGGGCGCGTCGATGAAAAA. It translates to CSVVEGRVDEK. The whole CDR3 protein reads CSVVEGRVDEKLFF.